The 24 T cell receptor beta chains below were found in one sample sequenced in a study of blood T cell repertoires in COVID-19. Assay used: immunoSEQ multiplex PCR; TCRdb lists only in-frame clones, some missing. The sample lists over 200,000 clones, roughly 79% occurring once. Source material: PBMCs or T cells enriched from blood (not recorded which). These receptors were obtained from a man between 35 and 55 years old who had recovered from COVID-19.

This chain connects TRBV5-1 to TRBJ2-5, with TRBD2 identical over 9 bases. The J segment lost 5 bases and the V segment lost 1 base, leaving 12 bases of the junction unmatched. CDR1 and CDR2 from the germline V gene are SGHRS and YFSETQ. CDR3 length: 17 residues. CDR3 region: CASSLSRIAGAGETQYF. In DNA form, the CDR3 reads TGCGCCAGCAGCTTGTCCCGCATAGCGGGAGCTGGGGAGACCCAGTACTTC.

This rearrangement joins TRBV5-1 to TRBJ2-5; the match to TRBD1 covers 7 bases. CDR3 size: 14 residues. Per germline, CDR1 SGHRS and CDR2 YFSETQ. After removal of 4 bases from V and 1 base from J, the junction contained 4 bases not matched to a gene. The CDR3 loop is CASSPRDSQETQYF. The CDR3 bases are TGCGCCAGCAGCCCTCGGGACAGCCAAGAGACCCAGTACTTC.

This chain joins TRBV12-5 and TRBJ2-3; D may be TRBD2 (6 bases). Per the germline V gene, CDR1 is LGHNT and CDR2 is FRNRAP. V dropped 1 base and J dropped 2 bases, with 7 bases sitting between them. The CDR3 spans 14 residues. The CDR3 here is CASGLERATDTQYF. CDR3 DNA: TGTGCTAGTGGTTTGGAGCGGGCCACAGATACGCAGTATTTT.

The rearrangement joins TRBV29-1 to TRBJ1-1; no firm D call. CDR1 is SQVTM and CDR2 is ANQGSEA in the germline V gene. This CDR3 has 14 amino acids. V lost 5 bases to trimming and J lost 6 bases, with 19 bases between them. The chain's CDR3 is CSVTRGSGRAEAFF. The DNA of the CDR3 is TGCAGCGTTACTCGGGGATCTGGTAGAGCTGAAGCTTTCTTT.

V usage is TRBV7-2 and J usage is TRBJ2-5; 8 bases are a match to TRBD1. Germline V CDR1 and CDR2: SGHTA, FQGNSA. The V segment lost 1 base and the J segment 5 bases; nucleotides outside the gene matches: 6. The CDR3 is made up of 15 amino acids. The CDR3 DNA is TGTGCCAGCAGCTTAGTGAGGACAGGGCATGAGACCCAGTACTTC. Translation gives CASSLVRTGHETQYF. The full variable domain, with the rest looked up from reference TRBV7-2 and TRBJ2-5, is GAGVSQSPSNKVTEKGKDVELRCDPISGHTALYWYRQSLGQGLEFLIYFQGNSAPDKSGLPSDRFSAERTGGSVSTLTIQRTQQEDSAVYLCASSLVRTGHETQYFGPGTRLLVL.

The V gene is TRBV7-9, the J gene TRBJ1-3; D not resolved. The CDR3 loop spans 14 amino acids. Trimming removed 2 bases from V and 4 bases from J, with 9 bases in between. The germline gives CDR1 SEHNR, CDR2 FQNEAQ (reference sequence). CDR3 DNA: TGTGCCAGCAGCTTAATTTCGTCCGGAAACACCATATATTTT. It yields the protein CASSLISSGNTIYF.

V usage is TRBV9 and J usage is TRBJ2-1; 12 bases are shared with TRBD2. V was pared by 3 bases and J by 14 bases, with 6 bases of the junction left unmatched. This CDR3 comprises 13 residues. Germline loops: CDR1 SGDLS, CDR2 YYNGEE. CDR3 sequence: CASSASGGASKFF. CDR3 sequence (DNA): TGTGCCAGCAGCGCTAGCGGGGGGGCCTCGAAGTTCTTC.

The genes are TRBV11-2 and TRBJ2-1; possible D gene TRBD1, 6 bases. Germline-derived CDR1 and CDR2 are SGHAT and FQNNGV. The CDR3 is made up of 14 amino acids. The V end was cut by 5 bases, the J end by 6 bases, with 14 bases between. The CDR3 reads CASSLPGASNEQFF. The CDR3 DNA follows: TGTGCCAGCAGCCTCCCAGGGGCTTCCAATGAGCAGTTCTTC.

This rearrangement joins TRBV29-1 to TRBJ2-5; maybe TRBD2 (6 bases). The V end was cut by 5 bases, the J end by 4 bases, with 8 bases between. Per the germline V gene, CDR1 is SQVTM and CDR2 is ANQGSEA. The CDR3 contains 11 residues. CDR3 residues: CSVWRGETQYF. In nucleotides, the CDR3 is TGCAGCGTTTGGAGGGGAGAGACCCAGTACTTC.

This clone occurred a few times. V and J are TRBV7-3 and TRBJ2-7, with D tentatively TRBD2 (7 bases). V was cut by 6 bases and J by 2 bases, with 17 bases left in between. CDR3 length equals 15 residues. Germline V CDR1 and CDR2: SGHTA, FQGTGA. CDR3 in DNA: TGTGCCAGCAGTCAGGCGGGGGCCGGAACCTACGAGCAGTACTTC. This encodes CASSQAGAGTYEQYF.

V and J are TRBV7-9 and TRBJ2-1; D not resolved. The CDR3 totals 16 residues. Germline CDR1 SEHNR, CDR2 FQNEAQ (reference sequence). The V and J ends lost 1 base and 6 bases respectively, with 16 bases between them. In DNA form, the CDR3 reads TGTGCCAGCAGCTTAGGGCTAACCTCTCTAGGCAATGAGCAGTTCTTC. Its translation: CASSLGLTSLGNEQFF.

V and J are TRBV7-8 and TRBJ1-1; D may be TRBD1 (5 bases). This CDR3 contains 15 residues. V lost 7 bases and J lost 5, with 20 bases in between. From germline, CDR1 is SGHVS and CDR2 FQNEAQ. The CDR3 bases are TGTGCCAGCACCAGAAGGGGCAGGGAAGGGACTGAAGCTTTCTTT. Translating it yields CASTRRGREGTEAFF.

The chain has TRBV28 and TRBJ1-6, with D possibly TRBD1 on 6 matching bases. CDR3 length: 15 residues. Germline loops: CDR1 MDHEN, CDR2 SYDVKM. V was trimmed by 2 bases and J by 7 bases, leaving 12 bases between them. The CDR3 region has the DNA TGTGCCAGCAGTTTACGGGGGGGCTGGAATTCACCCCTCCACTTT. It specifies CASSLRGGWNSPLHF.

This clone showed up just once. The chain carries TRBV5-1 and TRBJ2-1, with D tentatively TRBD2 (6 bases). V was cut by 3 bases and J by 4 bases, with 17 bases left in between. The germline gives CDR1 SGHRS, CDR2 YFSETQ. The CDR3 has 16 residues. This CDR3 is CASSSGTLFGYNEQFF. CDR3 DNA: TGCGCCAGCAGCTCTGGGACTTTGTTCGGGTACAATGAGCAGTTCTTC.

This chain links TRBV28 with TRBJ2-7, with D perhaps TRBD2 (6 bases). Germline loops: CDR1 MDHEN, CDR2 SYDVKM. CDR3 length: 16 residues. V lost 4 bases to trimming and J lost 0 bases, with 16 bases between them. The CDR3 bases are TGTGCCAGCAGTTCCGCGGGACTCGACTCCTCCTACGAGCAGTACTTC. Its translation: CASSSAGLDSSYEQYF. Variable domain in full (rest from reference TRBV28 and TRBJ2-7): DVKVTQSSRYLVKRTGEKVFLECVQDMDHENMFWYRQDPGLGLRLIYFSYDVKMKEKGDIPEGYSVSREKKERFSLILESASTNQTSMYLCASSSAGLDSSYEQYFGPGTRLTVT.

The sample holds a few counts of this clone. The CDR3, as DNA: TGTGCCAGCAGCCCATTCTCCAGGTGGGATTCACCCCTCCACTTT. Translating gives CASSPFSRWDSPLHF. The rearrangement uses TRBV3-1 (or the pseudogene TRBV3-2) and TRBJ1-6; no definite D call. The CDR3 covers 15 residues. The germline V gene encodes CDR1 LGHDT and CDR2 YNNKEL (reference sequence). The ends were cut back, 4 bases at V and 8 bases at J, with 15 bases in the middle.

The gene calls are TRBV5-1 and TRBJ2-7; 12 nucleotides line up with TRBD1. The V and J ends lost 4 bases and 7 bases, in that order; junction bases with no gene match: 18. The CDR3 covers 18 residues. Per germline, CDR1 SGHRS and CDR2 YFSETQ. The CDR3 region is CASSVERAGTGGAKEQYF. CDR3 nucleotide sequence: TGCGCCAGCAGCGTTGAGAGAGCCGGGACAGGGGGCGCGAAGGAGCAGTACTTC. The full variable domain, completed using reference TRBV5-1 and TRBJ2-7, is KAGVTQTPRYLIKTRGQQVTLSCSPISGHRSVSWYQQTPGQGLQFLFEYFSETQRNKGNFPGRFSGRQFSNSRSEMNVSTLELGDSALYLCASSVERAGTGGAKEQYFGPGTRLTVT.

The chain carries TRBV30 and TRBJ1-1; no clear D. CDR3 length equals 12 residues. Trimming cost V 5 bases and J 1 base, with 8 bases left between them. CDR1 is GTSNPN and CDR2 is SVGIG in the germline V gene (reference sequence). The CDR3 reads CAWDRQNTEAFF. CDR3 DNA: TGTGCCTGGGACCGACAGAACACTGAAGCTTTCTTT.

The chain couples TRBV5-1 to TRBJ1-2, with D possibly matching TRBD1 (6 bases). V lost 6 bases and J lost 2, with 14 bases in between. CDR3 length equals 14 residues. Germline-derived CDR1 and CDR2 are SGHRS and YFSETQ. CDR3 region: CASTSDTGNYGYTF. The CDR3 DNA follows: TGCGCCAGCACTTCCGACACAGGGAACTATGGCTACACCTTC. The variable domain in full, with the rest retrieved from reference TRBV5-1 and TRBJ1-2, is KAGVTQTPRYLIKTRGQQVTLSCSPISGHRSVSWYQQTPGQGLQFLFEYFSETQRNKGNFPGRFSGRQFSNSRSEMNVSTLELGDSALYLCASTSDTGNYGYTFGSGTRLTVV.

This clone has more than one count but fewer than ten. V is TRBV29-1 and J is TRBJ2-2, with D maybe TRBD1 (6 bases). The CDR3 has 14 amino acids. Trimming took off 6 bases at V and 7 bases at J, with 18 bases between the two ends. Per the germline V gene, CDR1 is SQVTM and CDR2 is ANQGSEA. The CDR3 region has the DNA TGCAGCGTAGAGGACAGCTGGCGGAACGGGGAGCTGTTTTTT. Translated: CSVEDSWRNGELFF.

The chain combines TRBV25-1 with TRBJ1-1, with TRBD1 identical over 10 bases. The CDR3 contains 14 residues. Per the germline V gene, CDR1 is MGHDK and CDR2 is SYGVNS. V shed 4 bases, J shed 1 base, and the junction held 0 bases outside the gene matches. For the CDR3, the DNA is TGTGCCAGCAGTGGGGACAGGGGGAACACTGAAGCTTTCTTT. It specifies CASSGDRGNTEAFF.

J is TRBJ2-1 and V is TRBV6-5; 9 positions agree with TRBD1. This CDR3 is 12 amino acids long. The V segment lost 6 bases and the J segment 15 bases; nucleotides outside the gene matches: 9. CDR1 and CDR2 (germline): MNHEY, SVGAGI. CDR3 sequence reads: CASRPTGGIWFF. The CDR3 DNA reads as TGTGCCAGCAGGCCTACAGGGGGCATTTGGTTCTTC.

The J gene is TRBJ1-6, the V gene TRBV7-2, with D maybe TRBD1 (5 bases). CDR1 is SGHTA and CDR2 is FQGNSA in the germline V gene. This CDR3 comprises 16 residues. V shed 1 base and J shed 13 bases, with 20 bases lying between them. This CDR3 is CASSLEGISGAGPLHF. CDR3 bases: TGTGCCAGCAGCTTAGAGGGAATTTCTGGGGCTGGGCCCCTCCACTTT.

V gene TRBV19 combines with J gene TRBJ2-5; maybe TRBD1 (5 bases). The CDR3 extends over 13 amino acids. Germline CDR1 is LNHDA and CDR2 is SQIVND (reference sequence). V shed 7 bases and J shed 3 bases, with 12 bases lying between them. The CDR3 spells CASKLGQKETQYF. CDR3 nucleotide sequence: TGTGCCAGTAAGTTGGGGCAGAAAGAGACCCAGTACTTC. The full variable domain, completed using reference TRBV19 and TRBJ2-5, is DGGITQSPKYLFRKEGQNVTLSCEQNLNHDAMYWYRQDPGQGLRLIYYSQIVNDFQKGDIAEGYSVSREKKESFPLTVTSAQKNPTAFYLCASKLGQKETQYFGPGTRLLVL.